A selection of T cell receptor beta chains follows, all from one sample in a study of blood T cell repertoires in COVID-19. Libraries were prepared by immunoSEQ multiplex PCR; TCRdb keeps only in-frame clonotypes and omits some of them. The sample has about 440,000 clones, around 88% seen once. Sequencing input: peripheral blood. The receptors stem from a woman between 45 and 65 years old with COVID-19, enrolled during active disease. Each CDR3 is given with its conserved first and last residue. The D gene is left open where the match is weak. Clone size is not always given. Where it is, it says once, few, many or a class for expanded clones.

V gene	CDR3 length	J gene	clone size	D gene	CDR3 protein	CDR3 DNA
TRBV7-9	12	TRBJ1-5	few	TRBD1	CASSFGQGLKHF	TGTGCCAGCAGCTTCGGACAGGGCTTAAAGCATTTT
TRBV29-1	14	TRBJ1-4	once	-	CSVEEGGLGEKLFF	TGCAGCGTTGAAGAGGGGGGGCTGGGTGAAAAACTGTTTTTT
TRBV19	13	TRBJ1-5	-	-	CASSIAGSQPQHF	TGTGCCAGTAGTATTGCCGGGAGTCAGCCCCAGCATTTT
TRBV19	13	TRBJ1-1	-	-	CASRVTGFNEAFF	TGTGCCAGTAGAGTCACAGGTTTTAATGAAGCTTTCTTT
TRBV3-1/TRBV3-2	16	TRBJ2-3	-	TRBD2	CASSHPGGDRTDTQYF	TGTGCCAGCAGCCACCCTGGGGGGGACCGCACAGATACGCAGTATTTT
TRBV10-3	16	TRBJ1-1	-	TRBD1	CAISDWGTVMNTEAFF	TGTGCCATCAGTGACTGGGGGACAGTAATGAACACTGAAGCTTTCTTT
TRBV5-5	14	TRBJ1-1	-	-	CASSAVSLDSEAFF	TGTGCCAGCAGCGCCGTGTCGCTTGACTCGGAAGCTTTCTTT
TRBV20-1	11	TRBJ1-1	-	-	CSALDRREAFF	TGCAGTGCTTTAGACAGGAGGGAAGCTTTCTTT
TRBV10-3	15	TRBJ1-3	-	TRBD1	CAIGNRGIKGNTIYF	TGTGCCATCGGGAACAGGGGAATTAAGGGAAACACCATATATTTT
TRBV5-1	17	TRBJ2-7	-	TRBD1	CASSPAGGGQGAYEQYF	TGCGCCAGCAGCCCGGCCGGGGGTGGACAGGGGGCCTACGAGCAGTACTTC
TRBV6-6	15	TRBJ1-1	few	TRBD1	CASSYQGAKDTEAFF	TGTGCCAGCAGTTATCAGGGGGCGAAGGACACTGAAGCTTTCTTT
TRBV9	13	TRBJ2-3	-	TRBD1	CASSPQGTDTQYF	TGTGCCAGCAGCCCACAGGGGACAGATACGCAGTATTTT
TRBV6-5	13	TRBJ1-1	few	-	CASSLTENTEAFF	TGTGCCAGCAGCCTGACAGAGAACACTGAAGCTTTCTTT
TRBV4-1	13	TRBJ1-1	-	-	CASSQTGIPEAFF	TGCGCCAGCAGCCAAACAGGTATCCCTGAAGCTTTCTTT
TRBV27	14	TRBJ2-3	-	TRBD1	CASSSRGTVDTQYF	TGTGCCAGCAGTTCCAGGGGGACGGTGGATACGCAGTATTTT
TRBV3-1/TRBV3-2	15	TRBJ2-4	-	TRBD2	CASSPSRGGQNIQYF	TGTGCCAGCAGCCCTTCCCGGGGAGGGCAAAACATTCAGTACTTC
TRBV19	14	TRBJ1-1	-	-	CASSILAGKTEAFF	TGTGCCAGTAGTATATTGGCGGGAAAGACTGAAGCTTTCTTT
TRBV4-1	12	TRBJ1-2	-	-	CASSQEQGFRSF	TGCGCCAGCAGCCAAGAGCAGGGATTCAGGTCCTTC
TRBV11-1	13	TRBJ1-2	-	TRBD1	CASSSDRGSGYTF	TGTGCCAGCAGCTCGGACAGGGGGTCTGGCTACACCTTC
TRBV15	13	TRBJ2-1	-	-	CATRSPSYNEQFF	TGTGCCACCCGGTCTCCCTCCTACAATGAGCAGTTCTTC
TRBV2	12	TRBJ2-7	-	-	CASRGTGHEQYF	TGTGCCAGCAGAGGAACAGGGCACGAGCAGTACTTC
TRBV9	14	TRBJ2-1	-	TRBD1	CASSSRDRGNEQFF	TGTGCCAGCAGCTCCCGGGACAGGGGTAATGAGCAGTTCTTC
TRBV27	16	TRBJ2-3	-	TRBD2	CASSPPTSGGAYTQYF	TGTGCCAGCAGTCCACCGACTAGCGGGGGGGCATATACGCAGTATTTT
TRBV2	14	TRBJ1-2	-	-	CASSEELGQYGYTF	TGTGCCAGCAGTGAAGAGTTGGGGCAGTATGGCTACACCTTC
TRBV6-5	15	TRBJ1-1	-	-	CASSYSQGMNTEAFF	TGTGCCAGCAGTTACTCCCAGGGGATGAACACTGAAGCTTTCTTT
TRBV9	15	TRBJ1-2	-	-	CASSGPRQGVSGYTF	TGTGCCAGCAGTGGACCAAGGCAGGGCGTCTCAGGCTACACCTTC
TRBV7-6	19	TRBJ1-6	-	TRBD1	CASSLRDRDPSSYNSPLHF	TGTGCCAGCAGCTTAAGGGACAGGGACCCGAGCTCCTATAATTCACCCCTCCACTTT
TRBV7-9	14	TRBJ1-3	-	TRBD1	CASSVDRGRNTIYF	TGTGCCAGCAGCGTGGACAGGGGTCGAAACACCATATATTTT
TRBV12-3/TRBV12-4	13	TRBJ2-7	-	TRBD2	CASSFSGEGEQYF	TGTGCCAGCAGTTTCAGCGGGGAGGGCGAGCAGTACTTC
TRBV6-5	12	TRBJ1-3	-	-	CASRIAGNTIYF	TGTGCCAGCAGGATAGCAGGAAACACCATATATTTT
TRBV6-5	11	TRBJ1-2	-	-	CAAGTVLGYTF	TGTGCCGCGGGGACCGTACTAGGCTACACCTTC
TRBV19	16	TRBJ2-6	-	-	CASSPSQGSGANVLTF	TGTGCCAGTAGTCCGAGTCAGGGTTCTGGGGCCAACGTCCTGACTTTC
TRBV19	16	TRBJ1-1	-	-	CASSRLNRAQNTEAFF	TGTGCCAGTAGTCGACTAAACAGGGCCCAGAACACTGAAGCTTTCTTT
TRBV30	13	TRBJ1-2	-	-	CAWSVLEFEGYTF	TGTGCCTGGAGTGTACTAGAATTTGAGGGCTACACCTTC
TRBV6-5	14	TRBJ1-5	-	TRBD1	CASSLDRADQPQHF	TGTGCCAGCAGTTTGGACAGGGCGGATCAGCCCCAGCATTTT